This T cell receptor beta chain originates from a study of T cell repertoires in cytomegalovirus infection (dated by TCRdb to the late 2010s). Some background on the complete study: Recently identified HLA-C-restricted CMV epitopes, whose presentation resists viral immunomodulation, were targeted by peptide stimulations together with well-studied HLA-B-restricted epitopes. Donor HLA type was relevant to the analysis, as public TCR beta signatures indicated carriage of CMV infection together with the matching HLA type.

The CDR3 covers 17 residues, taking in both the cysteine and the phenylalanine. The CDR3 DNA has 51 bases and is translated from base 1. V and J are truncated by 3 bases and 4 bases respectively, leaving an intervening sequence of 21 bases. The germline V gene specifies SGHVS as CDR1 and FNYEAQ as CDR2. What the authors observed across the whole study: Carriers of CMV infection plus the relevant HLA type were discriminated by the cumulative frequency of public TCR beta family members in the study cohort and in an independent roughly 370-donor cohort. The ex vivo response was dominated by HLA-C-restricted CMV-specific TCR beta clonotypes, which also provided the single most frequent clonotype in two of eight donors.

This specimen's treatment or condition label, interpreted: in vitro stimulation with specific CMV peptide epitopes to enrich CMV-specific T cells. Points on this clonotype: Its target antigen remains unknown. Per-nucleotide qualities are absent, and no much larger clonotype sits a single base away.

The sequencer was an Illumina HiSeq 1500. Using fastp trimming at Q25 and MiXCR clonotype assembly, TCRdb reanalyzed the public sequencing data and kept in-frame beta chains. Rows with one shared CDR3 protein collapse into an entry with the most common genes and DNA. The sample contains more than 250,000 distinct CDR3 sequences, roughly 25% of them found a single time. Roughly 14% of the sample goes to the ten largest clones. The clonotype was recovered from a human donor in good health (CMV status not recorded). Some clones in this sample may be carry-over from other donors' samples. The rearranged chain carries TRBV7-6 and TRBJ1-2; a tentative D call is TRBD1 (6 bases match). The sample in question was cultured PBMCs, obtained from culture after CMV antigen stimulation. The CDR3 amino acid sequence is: CASSFPQGLTLVYGYTF. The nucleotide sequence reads TGTGCCAGCAGCTTTCCACAGGGTCTAACCCTCGTCTATGGCTACACCTTC.